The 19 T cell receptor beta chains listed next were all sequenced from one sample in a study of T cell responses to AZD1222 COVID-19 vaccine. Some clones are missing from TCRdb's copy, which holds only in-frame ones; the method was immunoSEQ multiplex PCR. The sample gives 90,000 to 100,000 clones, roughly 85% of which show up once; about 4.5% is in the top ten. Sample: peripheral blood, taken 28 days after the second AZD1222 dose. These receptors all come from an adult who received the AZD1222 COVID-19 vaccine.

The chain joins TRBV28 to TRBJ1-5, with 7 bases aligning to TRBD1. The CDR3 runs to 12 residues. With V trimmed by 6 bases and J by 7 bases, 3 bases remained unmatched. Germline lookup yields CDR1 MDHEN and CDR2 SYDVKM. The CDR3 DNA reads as TGTGCCAGCAGGATAGGGGGCCAGCCCCAGCATTTT. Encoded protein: CASRIGGQPQHF.

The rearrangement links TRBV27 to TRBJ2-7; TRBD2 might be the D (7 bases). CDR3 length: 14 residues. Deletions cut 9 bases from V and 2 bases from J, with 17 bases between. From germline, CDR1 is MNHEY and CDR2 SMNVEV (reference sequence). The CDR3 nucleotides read TGTGCCAGTAGACAAGGGAGGGGGACCTACGAGCAGTACTTC. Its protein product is CASRQGRGTYEQYF.

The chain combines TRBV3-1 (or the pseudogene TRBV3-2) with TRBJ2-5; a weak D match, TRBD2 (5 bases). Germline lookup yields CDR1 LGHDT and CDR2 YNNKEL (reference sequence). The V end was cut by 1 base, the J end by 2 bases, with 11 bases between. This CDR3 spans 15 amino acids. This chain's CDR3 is CASSQVDLFQETQYF. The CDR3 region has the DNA TGTGCCAGCAGCCAAGTGGACTTATTTCAAGAGACCCAGTACTTC.

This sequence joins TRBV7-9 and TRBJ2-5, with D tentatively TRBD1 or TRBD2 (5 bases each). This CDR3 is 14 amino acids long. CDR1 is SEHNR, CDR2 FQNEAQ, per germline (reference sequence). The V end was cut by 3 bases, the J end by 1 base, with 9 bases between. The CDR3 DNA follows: TGTGCCAGCAGCTTGAGGGGAACCCAAGAGACCCAGTACTTC. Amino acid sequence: CASSLRGTQETQYF. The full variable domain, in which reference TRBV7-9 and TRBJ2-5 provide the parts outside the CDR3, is DTGVSQNPRHKITKRGQNVTFRCDPISEHNRLYWYRQTLGQGPEFLTYFQNEAQLEKSRLLSDRFSAERPKGSFSTLEIQRTEQGDSAMYLCASSLRGTQETQYFGPGTRLLVL.

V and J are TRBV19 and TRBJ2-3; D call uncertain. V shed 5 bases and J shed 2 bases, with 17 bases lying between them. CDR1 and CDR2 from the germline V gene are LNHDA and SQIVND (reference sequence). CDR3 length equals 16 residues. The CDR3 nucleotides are TGTGCCAGTAGTCTCACATATGACCGTTACACAGATACGCAGTATTTT. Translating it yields CASSLTYDRYTDTQYF.

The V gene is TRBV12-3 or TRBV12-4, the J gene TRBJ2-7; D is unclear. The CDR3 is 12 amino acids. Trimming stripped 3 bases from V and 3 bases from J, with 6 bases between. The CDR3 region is CASSFRYYEQYF. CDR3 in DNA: TGTGCCAGCAGTTTTAGGTACTACGAGCAGTACTTC.

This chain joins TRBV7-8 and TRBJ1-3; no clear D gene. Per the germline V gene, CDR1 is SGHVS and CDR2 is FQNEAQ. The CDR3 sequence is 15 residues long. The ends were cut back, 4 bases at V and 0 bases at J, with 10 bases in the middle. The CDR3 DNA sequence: TGTGCCAGCAGCTCCGGGCCAGACTCTGGAAACACCATATATTTT. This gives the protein CASSSGPDSGNTIYF.

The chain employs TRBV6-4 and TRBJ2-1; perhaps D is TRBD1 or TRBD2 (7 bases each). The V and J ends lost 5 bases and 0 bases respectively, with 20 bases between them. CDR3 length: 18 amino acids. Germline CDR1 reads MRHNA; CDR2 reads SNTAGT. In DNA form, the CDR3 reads TGTGCCAGCAGTTCAGGGGGGTCTAGCGGTAGCTCCTACAATGAGCAGTTCTTC. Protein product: CASSSGGSSGSSYNEQFF.

CDR3 bases: TGTGCCAGTTGTGGTTGGGTTAACTATGGCTACACCTTC. Amino acids: CASCGWVNYGYTF. The V and J genes are TRBV6-5 and TRBJ1-2; no clear D gene. Looked up from germline, CDR1 is MNHEY and CDR2 is SVGAGI. The CDR3 covers 13 residues. Deletions cut 9 bases from V and 1 base from J, with 12 bases between.

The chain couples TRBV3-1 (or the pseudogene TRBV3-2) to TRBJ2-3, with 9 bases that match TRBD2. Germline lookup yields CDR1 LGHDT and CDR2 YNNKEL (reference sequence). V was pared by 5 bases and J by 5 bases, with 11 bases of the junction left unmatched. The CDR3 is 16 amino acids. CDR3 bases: TGTGCCAGCAGCTCGCTAGCGGGGTCATCAAAAGATACGCAGTATTTT. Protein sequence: CASSSLAGSSKDTQYF.

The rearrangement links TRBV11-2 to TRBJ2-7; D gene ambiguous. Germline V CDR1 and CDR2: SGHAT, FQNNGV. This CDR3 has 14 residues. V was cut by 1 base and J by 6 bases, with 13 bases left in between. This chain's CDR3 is CASSLVAAGSEQYF. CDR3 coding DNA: TGTGCCAGCAGCTTAGTAGCAGCTGGCTCCGAGCAGTACTTC.

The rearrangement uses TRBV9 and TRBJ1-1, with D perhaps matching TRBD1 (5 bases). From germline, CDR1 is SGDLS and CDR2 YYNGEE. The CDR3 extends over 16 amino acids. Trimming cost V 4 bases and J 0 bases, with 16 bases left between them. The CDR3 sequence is CASSLQPPTVNTEAFF. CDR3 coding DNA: TGTGCCAGCAGCCTACAACCACCGACAGTGAACACTGAAGCTTTCTTT.

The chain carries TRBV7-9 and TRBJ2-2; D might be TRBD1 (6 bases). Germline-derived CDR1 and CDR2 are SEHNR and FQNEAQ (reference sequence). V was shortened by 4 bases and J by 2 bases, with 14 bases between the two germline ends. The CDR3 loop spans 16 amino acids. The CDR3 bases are TGTGCCAGCAGCTCCACGCAGGGGATAAACACCGGGGAGCTGTTTTTT. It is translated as CASSSTQGINTGELFF.

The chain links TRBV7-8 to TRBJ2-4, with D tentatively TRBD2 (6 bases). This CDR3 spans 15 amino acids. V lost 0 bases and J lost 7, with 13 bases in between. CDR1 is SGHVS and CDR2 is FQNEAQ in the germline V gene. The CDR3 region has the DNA TGTGCCAGCAGCTTAGCTGGCCCAAGCGGGAACATTCAGTACTTC. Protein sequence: CASSLAGPSGNIQYF.

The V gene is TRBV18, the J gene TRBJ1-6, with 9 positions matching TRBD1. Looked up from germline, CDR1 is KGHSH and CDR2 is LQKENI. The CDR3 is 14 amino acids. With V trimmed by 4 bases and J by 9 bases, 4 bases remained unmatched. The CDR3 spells CASSQGQGGSPLHF. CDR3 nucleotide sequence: TGTGCCAGCTCACAGGGACAGGGTGGTTCACCCCTCCACTTT.

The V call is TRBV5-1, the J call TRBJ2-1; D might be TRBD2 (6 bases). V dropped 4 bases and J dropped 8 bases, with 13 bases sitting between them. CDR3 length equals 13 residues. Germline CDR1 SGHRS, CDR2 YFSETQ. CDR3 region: CASSLESGDEQFF. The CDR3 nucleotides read TGCGCCAGCAGCCTGGAGTCGGGAGATGAGCAGTTCTTC.

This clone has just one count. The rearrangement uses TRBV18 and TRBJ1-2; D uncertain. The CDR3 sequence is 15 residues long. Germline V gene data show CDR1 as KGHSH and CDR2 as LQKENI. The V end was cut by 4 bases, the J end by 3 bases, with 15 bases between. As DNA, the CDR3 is TGTGCCAGCTCACGGTTAGGCAGAGGAGACTATGGCTACACCTTC. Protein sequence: CASSRLGRGDYGYTF.

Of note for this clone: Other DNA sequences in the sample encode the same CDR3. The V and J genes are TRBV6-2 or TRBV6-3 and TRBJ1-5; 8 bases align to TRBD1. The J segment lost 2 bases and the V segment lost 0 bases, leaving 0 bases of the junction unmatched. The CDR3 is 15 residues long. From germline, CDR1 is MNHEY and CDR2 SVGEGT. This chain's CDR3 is CASSYSGQGNQPQHF. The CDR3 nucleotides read TGTGCCAGCAGTTACTCGGGACAGGGCAATCAGCCCCAGCATTTT.

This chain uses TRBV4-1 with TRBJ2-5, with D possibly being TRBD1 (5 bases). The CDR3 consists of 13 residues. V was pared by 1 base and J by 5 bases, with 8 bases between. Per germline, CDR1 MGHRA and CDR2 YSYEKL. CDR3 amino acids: CASSQAGLETQYF. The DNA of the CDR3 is TGCGCCAGCAGCCAAGCAGGGCTTGAGACCCAGTACTTC.